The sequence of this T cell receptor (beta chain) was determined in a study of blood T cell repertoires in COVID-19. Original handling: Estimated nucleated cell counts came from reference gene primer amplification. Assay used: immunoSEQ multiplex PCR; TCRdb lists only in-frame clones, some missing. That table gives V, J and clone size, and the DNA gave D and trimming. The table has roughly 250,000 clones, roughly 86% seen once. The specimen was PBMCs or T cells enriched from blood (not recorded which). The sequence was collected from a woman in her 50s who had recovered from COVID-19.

CDR3 in DNA: TGTGCCAGCAGACTAGCGGGAGGTCCCGGGGAGCTGTTTTTT. This encodes CASRLAGGPGELFF. The chain employs TRBV19 and TRBJ2-2; 13 positions match TRBD2. J gave up 6 bases and V 9 bases, and 4 bases lay outside the gene matches. Germline CDR1 is LNHDA and CDR2 is SQIVND (reference sequence). This CDR3 spans 14 amino acids.